These T cell receptor beta chains were read from a single sample in a study of shared clonotypes between healthy human individuals. Profiling relied on immunoSEQ multiplex PCR, and the TCRdb table lists in-frame clones only, not all of them. Here the sample spans 740,000 or so clones, 73% being singletons. The sequencing input was memory CD4+ T cells sorted from blood. These receptor sequences come from a young woman in good health. CDR3s include the opening cysteine and the closing phenylalanine or tryptophan. Size is stated for part of the rows, as once, few or many counts, or as a class when the clone is expanded.

size	V	CDR3
-	TRBV28	CATLETGKRSNQPQHF
-	TRBV19	CASRRGGSGANTGELFF
-	TRBV19	CASSIGALTAQETQYF
many	TRBV11-2	CASSLAASGAYEQYF
-	TRBV7-3	CASSYTSGGADTQYF
-	TRBV25-1	CASSESGSGRYNEQFF
-	TRBV2	CASSEALLRQGNEQFF
many	TRBV5-5	CASSLAGRTEAFF
-	TRBV5-1	CASSVQGMNTEAFF
many	TRBV2	CASSEGPRGGRYEQYF
-	TRBV27	CASSFGWVHEQYF
-	TRBV6-6	CASSYPTGTGNTIYF
once	TRBV2	CASSDVGARGETQYF
-	TRBV5-1	CASSAPGTGNEKLFF
-	TRBV6-9	CAISGRYSSYNEQFF
-	TRBV10-3	CAIRQMMNTEAFF
-	TRBV6-1	CASSDPLWYRVKGGYTF
-	TRBV6-1	CASSDLAESNQPQHF
-	TRBV5-1	CASSFGTAKPEGYTF
-	TRBV11-3	CASIPPGNYEQYF
few	TRBV9	CASSATVNQPQHF
once	TRBV27	CASSRDRRYEQYF
many	TRBV28	CASSISSGRPPYEQYF
once	TRBV5-1	CASSLTSGRTINNEQFF
few	TRBV7-3	CASSAGTLSRNEQFF
once	TRBV19	CASSIGSVITDTQYF
-	TRBV6-5	CASSTGPGPQHF